This T cell receptor beta chain was identified in a study of T cell changes during pregnancy in multiple sclerosis. Assay: immunoSEQ multiplex PCR; the TCRdb copy retains only in-frame clones and omits some. The sample yields tens of thousands of clones, roughly nine tenths seen once. CDR3 size: 14 residues. Germline CDR1 SGHNT, CDR2 YYREEE (reference sequence). The V gene lost 5 bases and the J gene lost 0 bases, with 8 bases spanning the gap. The sequencing here drew on peripheral blood, taken in the first trimester of pregnancy. The TCR was taken from a female donor in good health, enrolled as a control in a pregnancy study. V is TRBV5-4 and J is TRBJ1-4, with D unresolved. The CDR3 DNA is TGTGCCAGCAGTAGAGATGCAACTAATGAAAAACTGTTTTTT. Its protein product is CASSRDATNEKLFF.